This section outlines one TCR beta chain sequence together with its context. This clonotype was seen many times. It has no known antigen specificity. Base quality data are lacking; no much larger clone is found one base away. This entry is derived from a study of spatial heterogeneity in lung cancer (dated by TCRdb to between 2018 and 2021). Describing the broader study: Samples were obtained from over 70 patients with early-stage, untreated non-small cell lung cancer from the lung TRACERx cohort. TCR repertoire features were related to nonsynonymous mutation counts determined by whole-exome sequencing of tumor tissue. Beta-chain transcripts were consistently detected in greater numbers than alpha-chain transcripts, which likely reflected higher beta-chain transcript abundance. Follow-up PBMC samples were sequenced whenever available, with a median time to follow-up of about 24 months after resection. In non-small cell lung cancer, the study made a quantitative comparison of TCR alpha and beta repertoires among multiple tumor regions, matched nontumor lung and blood. In the raw uncorrected reads, each unique combination of TCR and UMI appeared on average more than ten times. Both alpha and beta chains were TCR-sequenced in samples taken at surgery, namely 220 tumor regions, approximately 63 matched nontumor lung samples and 50 to 60 PBMC samples.

Interpreted using the paper, the time point label stands for: blood at routine non-recurrence follow-up after resection. Without any cell sorting, TCR sequencing was performed on whole RNA extracted either from tumor and nontumor lung tissue or from cryopreserved PBMC samples. Only patients for whom sufficient RNA was available from at least two tumor regions were selected for TCR sequencing. The full study reports these points: Only roughly 15 patients were included in comparisons of baseline and follow-up blood repertoires. Ubiquitous expanded tumor TCRs were detected in blood more often at tumor resection than at routine follow-up. Additional single-cell paired TCR alpha and beta sequencing was considered necessary to confirm, at a functional level, the hypothesis that regional TCRs recognize regional mutations.

The library was prepared using 5' RACE. The listed sequencing device is NextSeq 500. The TCR library protocol attached a unique molecular identifier to each TCR cDNA molecule to allow correction of PCR and sequencing errors. In the authors' own workflow: TCR identification, UMI-based error correction and CDR3 extraction were performed with Decombinator tools. Expanded TCRs were defined as those above a frequency of 2 per 1,000, corresponding to the top 1% of the tumor frequency distribution. Each repertoire was subsampled 100 times to 5,000 TCRs, after which Renyi diversity was computed with the R vegan package. CDR3 similarity networks were built from amino acid triplet string-kernel similarity, with CDR3s being connected when pairwise similarity was above 0.82. Using fastp trimming at Q25 and MiXCR clonotype assembly, TCRdb reanalyzed the public sequencing data and kept in-frame beta chains. Under each unique CDR3 protein, matching rows form one entry showing the most common genes and DNA. The V and J calls were determined by TCRdb, not by the authors. This sample has under 150,000 distinct CDR3 sequences in its table, and 9.5% to 14% of those were observed once. The biggest ten clones account for approximately 24% of the sample.

The trim is 6 bases for V and 2 bases for J, with a gap of 15 bases between the germline ends. As encoded in the germline V gene, CDR1 is SQVTM while CDR2 is ANQGSEA. Measured from the cysteine to the phenylalanine, the CDR3 is 14 residues long. Kept here is only the CDR3 DNA, which spans 42 bases and is read in frame from base 1. Recombination connected TRBV29-1 to TRBJ2-3; matching of 6 bases hints at TRBD2 as the D gene. The sequences come from PBMCs, collected at follow-up. The clonotype was recovered from a female donor with early-stage non-small cell lung cancer. The CDR3 protein is CSVPSSASTDTQYF. The sequence in DNA is TGCAGCGTCCCATCTAGCGCTTCCACAGATACGCAGTATTTT.